The 19 T cell receptor beta chains presented below share a single source sample, sequenced in a study of blood T cells in healthy people across ages. Primers used in a second PCR of about 7 to 11 cycles were a sample-barcoded 5' primer and a J-beta primer mix. TCRdb reprocessed the 5' RACE reads via MiXCR and lists one record per CDR3 protein. The sample has roughly 1.6 million distinct CDR3 sequences, roughly 30% seen once. The material sequenced was blood. The receptors come from a woman between 25 and 40 years old in good health.

Only a few counts were recorded for this clonotype. This chain joins TRBV7-2 and TRBJ1-6, with 11 bases fitting TRBD1. CDR1 and CDR2 (germline): SGHTA, FQGNSA. The CDR3 sequence is 14 residues long. The V and J ends lost 11 bases and 10 bases, in that order; junction bases with no gene match: 10. CDR3 sequence (DNA): TGTGCCGTCCGGTGGACAGGGGGCTACTCACCCCTCCACTTT. Residues: CAVRWTGGYSPLHF.

A few counts support this clonotype. The V and J genes are TRBV4-1 and TRBJ1-5; D remains unclear. CDR1 and CDR2 from the germline V gene are MGHRA and YSYEKL. The CDR3 sequence is 15 residues long. V was pared by 0 bases and J by 3 bases, with 9 bases between. CDR3 residues: CASSQDMSANQPQHF. The CDR3 bases are TGCGCCAGCAGCCAAGATATGAGTGCCAATCAGCCCCAGCATTTT.

This sequence joins TRBV4-2 and TRBJ2-1, with 7 bases lining up with TRBD1. V gave up 2 bases and J gave up 9 bases; unmatched junction bases: 7. Germline CDR1 and CDR2: LGHNA and YNFKEQ. CDR3 length: 14 residues. The CDR3 nucleotides are TGTGCCAGCAGCCAACCCGGGACAGTCGTTGAGCAGTTCTTC. Protein: CASSQPGTVVEQFF.

The chain joins TRBV7-9 to TRBJ1-2, with 9 positions matching TRBD1. With 4 bases clipped from V and 4 bases from J, the junction kept 7 bases outside the gene matches. CDR1 is SEHNR, CDR2 FQNEAQ, per germline (reference sequence). This CDR3 comprises 15 residues. CDR3 DNA sequence: TGTGCCAGCAGCTCTCGGGACAGGGCGGCCTATGGCTACACCTTC. Amino acid sequence: CASSSRDRAAYGYTF.

This chain links TRBV24-1 with TRBJ2-1; TRBD1 agrees at 10 bases. V shed 0 bases and J 6 bases; nucleotides not matched to a gene: 4. Germline-derived CDR1 and CDR2 are KGHDR and SFDVKD. CDR3 length: 16 residues. The CDR3 nucleotides are TGTGCCACCAGTGATTTGGGACAGGGGGACCTCAATGAGCAGTTCTTC. Translated: CATSDLGQGDLNEQFF.

The chain links TRBV4-1 to TRBJ2-7; D perhaps matches TRBD2 (5 bases). Trimming took 0 bases from V and 4 from J, leaving 13 bases between them. The V gene's germline CDR1 is MGHRA and CDR2 YSYEKL. The CDR3 runs 15 residues. The CDR3 DNA reads as TGCGCCAGCAGCCAAGACAGACTGGACTCGTACGAGCAGTACTTC. This gives the protein CASSQDRLDSYEQYF.

This clonotype was seen at least ten times. The chain is built from TRBV20-1 and TRBJ2-7, with TRBD1 as a possible D gene (5 bases). V was cut by 0 bases and J by 4 bases, with 13 bases left in between. This CDR3 has 14 residues. Germline lookup yields CDR1 DFQATT and CDR2 SNEGSKA (reference sequence). DNA for the CDR3: TGCAGTGCTAGAGATGACGGGTCAGGGTACGAGCAGTACTTC. It translates to CSARDDGSGYEQYF.

The rearrangement links TRBV5-1 to TRBJ2-1; 13 nucleotides align to TRBD2. Germline V gene sequence: CDR1 SGHRS, CDR2 YFSETQ. The J segment lost 9 bases and the V segment lost 4 bases, leaving 10 bases of the junction unmatched. The CDR3 has 16 residues. CDR3 nucleotide sequence: TGCGCCAGCAGCCCCTCGGGACTAGCGGGACCCACTGAGCAGTTCTTC. Its translation is CASSPSGLAGPTEQFF.

This clonotype appeared a few times. V usage is TRBV24-1 and J usage is TRBJ2-5, with D perhaps matching TRBD1 (5 bases). The CDR3 consists of 13 residues. From germline, CDR1 is KGHDR and CDR2 SFDVKD. V was cut by 5 bases and J by 4 bases, with 10 bases left in between. CDR3 amino acids: CATSARDGETQYF. CDR3 in DNA: TGTGCCACCAGTGCCAGGGATGGAGAGACCCAGTACTTC.

A word on this clonotype: The junction departs from the called germline gene at one end, perhaps through a read error. V gene TRBV4-1 combines with J gene TRBJ1-3; no clear D. The CDR3 loop spans 14 amino acids. Looked up from germline, CDR1 is MGHRA and CDR2 is YSYEKL. CDR3 DNA sequence: TGCGCCGGCAGCCAAACCTACGAGAGAAACACCATATATTTT. This encodes CAGSQTYERNTIYF.

This clonotype was counted only a few times. V usage is TRBV5-5 and J usage is TRBJ1-2; D may be TRBD1 (5 bases). CDR3 length: 15 amino acids. Per the germline V gene, CDR1 is SGHKS and CDR2 is YYEKEE (reference sequence). Trimming left V 2 bases short and J 4 bases short, with 15 bases between. The CDR3 DNA is TGTGCCAGCAGCTTATGGCAGGGACCGGCCTATGGCTACACCTTC. Its translation is CASSLWQGPAYGYTF.

The chain carries TRBV7-6 and TRBJ1-1; 11 bases agree with TRBD1. This CDR3 spans 15 amino acids. Germline lookup yields CDR1 SGHVS and CDR2 FNYEAQ. J gave up 10 bases and V 5 bases, and 12 bases lay outside the gene matches. CDR3 region: CASSPGKGDRGLAFF. Written as DNA, the CDR3 is TGTGCCAGCAGCCCCGGCAAAGGGGACAGGGGGTTAGCTTTCTTT. The full variable domain, rest sourced from reference TRBV7-6 and TRBJ1-1, is GAGVSQSPRYKVTKRGQDVALRCDPISGHVSLYWYRQALGQGPEFLTYFNYEAQQDKSGLPNDRFSAERPEGSISTLTIQRTEQRDSAMYRCASSPGKGDRGLAFFGQGTRLTVV.

This clonotype appeared once. Germline and junction disagree at one end, which may indicate a read error. J is TRBJ2-3 and V is TRBV5-1; 8 bases map to TRBD1. The CDR3 covers 15 residues. Germline-derived CDR1 and CDR2 are SGHRS and YFSETQ. The CDR3 reads CDSSGRQGITDTQYF. DNA for the CDR3: TGCGACAGCAGCGGCAGACAGGGGATTACAGATACGCAGTATTTT.

This clonotype has a handful of counts. The V gene is TRBV20-1, the J gene TRBJ2-3, with a possible D match to TRBD2 (5 bases). The CDR3 consists of 14 residues. The germline V gene encodes CDR1 DFQATT and CDR2 SNEGSKA (reference sequence). Trimming pared 7 bases from V and 0 bases from J, leaving 14 bases between. In nucleotides, the CDR3 is TGCAGTGTATCCGCGAGGAGGAGCACAGATACGCAGTATTTT. As protein: CSVSARRSTDTQYF.

V gene TRBV20-1 combines with J gene TRBJ2-7, with TRBD2 as a possible D gene (7 bases). Matching the DNA end better, TRBJ2-5 makes the J call doubtful. The CDR3 has 14 amino acids. From germline, CDR1 is DFQATT and CDR2 SNEGSKA (reference sequence). The CDR3 loop is CSAGIGGGGETQYF. Here the CDR3 DNA reads TGCAGTGCGGGTATAGGGGGGGGCGGGGAGACCCAGTACTTC.

In this sample, this clonotype turned up a few times. V and J are TRBV20-1 and TRBJ2-1; 10 nucleotides match TRBD2. V shed 0 bases and J 8 bases; nucleotides not matched to a gene: 13. The CDR3 length is 17 residues. Germline CDR1 reads DFQATT; CDR2 reads SNEGSKA (reference sequence). CDR3 loop: CSARDPLLAGAADEQFF. CDR3 in DNA: TGCAGTGCTAGAGATCCATTGCTAGCGGGGGCCGCCGATGAGCAGTTCTTC.

The chain has TRBV5-6 and TRBJ2-5, with 11 bases fitting TRBD2. The junction had 10 bases not matched to a gene; V was cut back by 4 bases and J by 5 bases. Per the germline V gene, CDR1 is SGHDT and CDR2 is YYEEEE. This CDR3 has 16 amino acids. CDR3: CASSTGTSGRRETQYF. In DNA, the CDR3 is TGTGCCAGCAGCACCGGGACTAGCGGAAGGCGGGAGACCCAGTACTTC.

V usage is TRBV3-1 and J usage is TRBJ2-1; 8 bases agree with TRBD1. The ends lost 4 bases at V and 4 bases at J; junction bases unmatched: 6. This CDR3 has 15 residues. Germline CDR1 is LGHDT and CDR2 is YNNKEL (reference sequence). The CDR3 coding sequence is TGTGCCAGCAGCCCTTCCGGGACAGGTTACAATGAGCAGTTCTTC. Translation: CASSPSGTGYNEQFF.

The sample holds many counts of this clonotype. The rearrangement joins TRBV7-2 to TRBJ2-5, with TRBD2 matching 9 bases. Germline values: CDR1 SGHTA, CDR2 FQGNSA. The CDR3 has 16 residues. V gave up 4 bases and J gave up 6 bases; unmatched junction bases: 12. Here the CDR3 DNA reads TGTGCCAGCAGCTCCCGTAGCGGGGGATTAATACAGACCCAGTACTTC. Protein product: CASSSRSGGLIQTQYF.